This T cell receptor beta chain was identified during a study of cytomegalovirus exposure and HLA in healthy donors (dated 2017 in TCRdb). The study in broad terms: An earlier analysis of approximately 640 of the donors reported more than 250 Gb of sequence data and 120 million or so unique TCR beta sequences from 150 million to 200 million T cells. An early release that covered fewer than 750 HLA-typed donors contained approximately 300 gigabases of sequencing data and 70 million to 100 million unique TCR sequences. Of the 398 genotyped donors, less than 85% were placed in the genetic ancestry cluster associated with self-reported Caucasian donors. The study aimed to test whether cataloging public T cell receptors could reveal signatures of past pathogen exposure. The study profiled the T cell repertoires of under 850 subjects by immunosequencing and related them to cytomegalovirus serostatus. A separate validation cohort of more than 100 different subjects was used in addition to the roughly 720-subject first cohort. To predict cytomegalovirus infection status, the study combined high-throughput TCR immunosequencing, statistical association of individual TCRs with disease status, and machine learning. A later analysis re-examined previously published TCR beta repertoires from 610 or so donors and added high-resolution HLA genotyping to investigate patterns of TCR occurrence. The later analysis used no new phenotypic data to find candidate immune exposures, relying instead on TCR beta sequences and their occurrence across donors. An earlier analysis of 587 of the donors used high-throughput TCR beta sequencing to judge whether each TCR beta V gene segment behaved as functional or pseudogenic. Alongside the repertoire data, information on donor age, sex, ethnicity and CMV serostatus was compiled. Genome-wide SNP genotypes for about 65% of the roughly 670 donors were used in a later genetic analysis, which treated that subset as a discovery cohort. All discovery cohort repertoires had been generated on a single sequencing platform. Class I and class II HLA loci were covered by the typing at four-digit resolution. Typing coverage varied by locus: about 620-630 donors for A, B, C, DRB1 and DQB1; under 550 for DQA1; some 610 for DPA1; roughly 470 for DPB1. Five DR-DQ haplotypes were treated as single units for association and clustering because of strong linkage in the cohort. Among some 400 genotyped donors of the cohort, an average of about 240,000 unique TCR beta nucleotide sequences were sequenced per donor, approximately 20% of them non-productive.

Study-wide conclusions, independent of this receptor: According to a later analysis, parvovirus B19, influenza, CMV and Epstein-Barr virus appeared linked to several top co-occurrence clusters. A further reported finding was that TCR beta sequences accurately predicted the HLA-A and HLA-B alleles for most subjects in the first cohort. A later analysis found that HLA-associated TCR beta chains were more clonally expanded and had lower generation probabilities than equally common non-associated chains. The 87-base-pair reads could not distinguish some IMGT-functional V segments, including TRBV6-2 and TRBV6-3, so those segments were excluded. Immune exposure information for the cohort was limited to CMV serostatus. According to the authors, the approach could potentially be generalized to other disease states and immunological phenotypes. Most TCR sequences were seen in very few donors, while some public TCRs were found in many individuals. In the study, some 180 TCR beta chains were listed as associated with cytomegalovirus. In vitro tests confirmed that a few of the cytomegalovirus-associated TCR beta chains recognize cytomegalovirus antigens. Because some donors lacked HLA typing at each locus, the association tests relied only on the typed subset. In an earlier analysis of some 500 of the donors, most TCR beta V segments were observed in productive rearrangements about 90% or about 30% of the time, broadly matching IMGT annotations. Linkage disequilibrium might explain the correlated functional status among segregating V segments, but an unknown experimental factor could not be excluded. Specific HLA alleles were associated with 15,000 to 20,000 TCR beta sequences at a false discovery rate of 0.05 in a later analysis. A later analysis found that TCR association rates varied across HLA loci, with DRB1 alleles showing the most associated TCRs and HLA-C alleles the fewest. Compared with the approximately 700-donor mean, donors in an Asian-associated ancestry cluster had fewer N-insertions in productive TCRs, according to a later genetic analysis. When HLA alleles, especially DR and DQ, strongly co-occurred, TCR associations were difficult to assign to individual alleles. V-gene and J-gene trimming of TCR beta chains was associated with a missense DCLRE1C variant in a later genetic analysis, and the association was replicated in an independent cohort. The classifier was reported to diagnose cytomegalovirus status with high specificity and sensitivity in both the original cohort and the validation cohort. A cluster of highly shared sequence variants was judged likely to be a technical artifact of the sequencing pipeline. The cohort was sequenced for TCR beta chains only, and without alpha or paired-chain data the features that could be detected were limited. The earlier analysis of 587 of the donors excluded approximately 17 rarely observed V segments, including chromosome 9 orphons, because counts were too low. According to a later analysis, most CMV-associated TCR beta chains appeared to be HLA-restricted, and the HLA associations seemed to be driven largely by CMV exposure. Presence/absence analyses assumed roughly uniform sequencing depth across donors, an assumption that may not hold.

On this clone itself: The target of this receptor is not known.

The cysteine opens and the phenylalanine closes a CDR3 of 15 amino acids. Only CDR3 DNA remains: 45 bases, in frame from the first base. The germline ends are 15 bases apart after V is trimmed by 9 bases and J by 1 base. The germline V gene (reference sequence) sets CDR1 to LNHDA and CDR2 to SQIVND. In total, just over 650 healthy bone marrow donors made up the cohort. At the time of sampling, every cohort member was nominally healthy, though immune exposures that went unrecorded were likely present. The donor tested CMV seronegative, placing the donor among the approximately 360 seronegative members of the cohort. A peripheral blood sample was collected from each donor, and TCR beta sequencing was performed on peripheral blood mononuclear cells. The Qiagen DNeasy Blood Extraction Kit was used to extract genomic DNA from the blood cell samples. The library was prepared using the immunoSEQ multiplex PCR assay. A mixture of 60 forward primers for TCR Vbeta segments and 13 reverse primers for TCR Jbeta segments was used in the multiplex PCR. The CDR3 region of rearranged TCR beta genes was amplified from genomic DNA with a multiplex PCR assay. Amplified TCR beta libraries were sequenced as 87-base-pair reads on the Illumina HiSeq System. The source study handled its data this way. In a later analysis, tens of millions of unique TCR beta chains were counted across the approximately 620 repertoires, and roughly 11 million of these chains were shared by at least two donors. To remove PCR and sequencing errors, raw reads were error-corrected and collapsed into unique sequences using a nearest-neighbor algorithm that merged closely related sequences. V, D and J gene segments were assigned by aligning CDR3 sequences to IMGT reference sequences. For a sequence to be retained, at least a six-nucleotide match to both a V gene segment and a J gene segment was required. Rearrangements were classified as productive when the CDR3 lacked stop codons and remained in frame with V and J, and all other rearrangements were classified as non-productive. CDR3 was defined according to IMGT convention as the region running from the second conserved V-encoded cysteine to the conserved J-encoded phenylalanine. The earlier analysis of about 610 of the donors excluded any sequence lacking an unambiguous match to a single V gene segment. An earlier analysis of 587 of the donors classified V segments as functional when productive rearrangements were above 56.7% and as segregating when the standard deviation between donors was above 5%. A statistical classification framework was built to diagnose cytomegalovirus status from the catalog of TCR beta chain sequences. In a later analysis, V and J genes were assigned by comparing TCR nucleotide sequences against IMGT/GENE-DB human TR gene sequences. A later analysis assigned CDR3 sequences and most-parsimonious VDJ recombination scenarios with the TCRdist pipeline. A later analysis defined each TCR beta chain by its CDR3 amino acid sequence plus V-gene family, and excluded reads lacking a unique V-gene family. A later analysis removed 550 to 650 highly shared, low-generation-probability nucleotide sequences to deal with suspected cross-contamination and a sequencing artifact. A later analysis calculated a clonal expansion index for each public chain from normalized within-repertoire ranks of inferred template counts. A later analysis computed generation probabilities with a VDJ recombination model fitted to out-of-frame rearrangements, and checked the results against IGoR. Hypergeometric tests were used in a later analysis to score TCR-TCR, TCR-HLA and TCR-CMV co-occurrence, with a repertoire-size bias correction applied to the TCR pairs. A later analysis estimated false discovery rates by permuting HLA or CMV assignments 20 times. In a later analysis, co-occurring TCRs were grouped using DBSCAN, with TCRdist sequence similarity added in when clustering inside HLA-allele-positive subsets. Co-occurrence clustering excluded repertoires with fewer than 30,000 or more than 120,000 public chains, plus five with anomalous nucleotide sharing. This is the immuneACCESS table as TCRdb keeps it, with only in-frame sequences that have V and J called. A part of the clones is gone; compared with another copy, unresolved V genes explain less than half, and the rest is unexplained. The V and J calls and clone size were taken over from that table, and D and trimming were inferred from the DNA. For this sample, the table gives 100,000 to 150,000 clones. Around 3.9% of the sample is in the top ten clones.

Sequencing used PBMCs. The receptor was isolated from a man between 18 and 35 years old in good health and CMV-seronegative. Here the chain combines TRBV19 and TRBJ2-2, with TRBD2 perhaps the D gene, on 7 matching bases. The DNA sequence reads TGTGCCAGCAAGAGGGGGAGGGGGAACACCGGGGAGCTGTTTTTT. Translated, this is CASKRGRGNTGELFF.